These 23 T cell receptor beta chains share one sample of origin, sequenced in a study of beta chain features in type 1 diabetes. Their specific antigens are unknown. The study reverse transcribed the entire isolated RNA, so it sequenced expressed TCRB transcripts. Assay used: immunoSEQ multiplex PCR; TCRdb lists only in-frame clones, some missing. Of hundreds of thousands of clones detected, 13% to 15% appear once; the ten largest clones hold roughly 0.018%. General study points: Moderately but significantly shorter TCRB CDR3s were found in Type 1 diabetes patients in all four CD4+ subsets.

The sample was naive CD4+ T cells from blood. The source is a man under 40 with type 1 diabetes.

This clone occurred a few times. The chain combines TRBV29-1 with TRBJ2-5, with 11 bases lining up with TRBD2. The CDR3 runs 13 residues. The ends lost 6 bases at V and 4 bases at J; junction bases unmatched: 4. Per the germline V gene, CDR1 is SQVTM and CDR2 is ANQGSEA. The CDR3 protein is CSVPGLAGETQYF. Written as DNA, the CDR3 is TGCAGCGTCCCCGGACTAGCGGGAGAGACCCAGTACTTC.

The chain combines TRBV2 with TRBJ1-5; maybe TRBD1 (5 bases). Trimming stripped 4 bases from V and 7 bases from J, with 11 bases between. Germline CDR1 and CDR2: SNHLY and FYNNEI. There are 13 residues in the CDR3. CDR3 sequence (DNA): TGTGCCAGCAGTGCGACCGGGGGGCAGCCCCAGCATTTT. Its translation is CASSATGGQPQHF. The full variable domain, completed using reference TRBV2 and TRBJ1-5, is EPEVTQTPSHQVTQMGQEVILRCVPISNHLYFYWYRQILGQKVEFLVSFYNNEISEKSEIFDDQFSVERPDGSNFTLKIRSTKLEDSAMYFCASSATGGQPQHFGDGTRLSIL.

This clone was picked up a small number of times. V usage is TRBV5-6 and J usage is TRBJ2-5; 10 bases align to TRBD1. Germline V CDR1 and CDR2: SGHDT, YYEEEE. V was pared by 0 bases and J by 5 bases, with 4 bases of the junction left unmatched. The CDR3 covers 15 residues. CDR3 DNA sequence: TGTGCCAGCAGCTTGGGACAGGGGGCGCGGGAGACCCAGTACTTC. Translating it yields CASSLGQGARETQYF. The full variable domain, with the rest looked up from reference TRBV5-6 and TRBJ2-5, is DAGVTQSPTHLIKTRGQQVTLRCSPKSGHDTVSWYQQALGQGPQFIFQYYEEEERQRGNFPDRFSGHQFPNYSSELNVNALLLGDSALYLCASSLGQGARETQYFGPGTRLLVL.

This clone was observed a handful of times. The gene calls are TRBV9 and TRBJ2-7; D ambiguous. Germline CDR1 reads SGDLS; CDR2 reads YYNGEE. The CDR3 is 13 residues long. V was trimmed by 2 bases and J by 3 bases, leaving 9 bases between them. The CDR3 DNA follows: TGTGCCAGCAGCGTTGGAAACAGCTACGAGCAGTACTTC. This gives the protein CASSVGNSYEQYF.

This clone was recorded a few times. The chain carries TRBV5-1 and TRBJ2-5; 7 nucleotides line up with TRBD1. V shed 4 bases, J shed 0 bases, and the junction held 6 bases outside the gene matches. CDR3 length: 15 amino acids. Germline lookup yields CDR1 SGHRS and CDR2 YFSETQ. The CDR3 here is CASSQQTGHQETQYF. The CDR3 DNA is TGCGCCAGCAGCCAACAGACAGGGCACCAAGAGACCCAGTACTTC.

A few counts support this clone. CDR3 nucleotide sequence: TGTGCCAGCAGTTCCTCAGGACTAGCGTGGGAGCAGTACTTC. Its translation: CASSSSGLAWEQYF. The chain employs TRBV28 and TRBJ2-7; 9 bases match TRBD2. The length of the CDR3 is 14 residues. V was clipped by 4 bases and J by 7 bases; unmatched bases: 8. In germline, CDR1 is MDHEN, CDR2 SYDVKM.

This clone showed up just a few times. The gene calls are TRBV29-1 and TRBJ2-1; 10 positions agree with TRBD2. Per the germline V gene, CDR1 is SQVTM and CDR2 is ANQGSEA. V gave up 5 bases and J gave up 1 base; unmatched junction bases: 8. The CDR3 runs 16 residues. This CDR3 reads CSVRASGSSSYNEQFF. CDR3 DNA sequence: TGCAGCGTTCGGGCTAGCGGGAGTTCTTCCTACAATGAGCAGTTCTTC.

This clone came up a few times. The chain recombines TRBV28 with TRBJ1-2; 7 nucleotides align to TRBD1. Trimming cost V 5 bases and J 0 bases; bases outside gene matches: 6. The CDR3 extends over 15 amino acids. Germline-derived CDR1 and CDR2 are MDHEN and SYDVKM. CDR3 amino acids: CASSPRDRPNYGYTF. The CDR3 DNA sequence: TGTGCCAGCAGTCCCCGGGACAGACCTAACTATGGCTACACCTTC.

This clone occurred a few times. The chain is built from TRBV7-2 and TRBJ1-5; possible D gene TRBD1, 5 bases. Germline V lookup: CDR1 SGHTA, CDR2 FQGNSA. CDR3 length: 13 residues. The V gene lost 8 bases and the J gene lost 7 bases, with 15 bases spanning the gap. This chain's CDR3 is CASLIVQGQPQHF. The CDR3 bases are TGTGCCAGCCTCATCGTCCAGGGACAGCCCCAGCATTTT.

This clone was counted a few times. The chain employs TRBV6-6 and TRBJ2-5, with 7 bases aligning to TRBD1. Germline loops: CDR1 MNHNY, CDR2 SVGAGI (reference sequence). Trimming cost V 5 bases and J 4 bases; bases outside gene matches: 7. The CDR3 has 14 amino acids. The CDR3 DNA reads TGTGCCAGCAGTGGCCGACAGGGCGGAGAGACCCAGTACTTC. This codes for CASSGRQGGETQYF.

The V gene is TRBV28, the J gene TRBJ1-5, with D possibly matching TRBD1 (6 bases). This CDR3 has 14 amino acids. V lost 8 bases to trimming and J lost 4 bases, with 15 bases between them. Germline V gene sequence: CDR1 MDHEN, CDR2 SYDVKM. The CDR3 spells CASLNGQFNQPQHF. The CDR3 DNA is TGTGCCAGCCTTAACGGACAGTTTAATCAGCCCCAGCATTTT.

As DNA, the CDR3 is TGCAGCGTTGAGTGGCGGAGCAATCAGCCCCAGCATTTT. It codes for CSVEWRSNQPQHF. V usage is TRBV29-1 and J usage is TRBJ1-5; D uncertain. The V gene lost 3 bases and the J gene lost 1 base, with 7 bases spanning the gap. The V gene's germline CDR1 is SQVTM and CDR2 ANQGSEA. The CDR3 covers 13 residues. Full variable domain (missing parts from reference TRBV29-1 and TRBJ1-5): SAVISQKPSRDICQRGTSLTIQCQVDSQVTMMFWYRQQPGQSLTLIATANQGSEATYESGFVIDKFPISRPNLTFSTLTVSNMSPEDSSIYLCSVEWRSNQPQHFGDGTRLSIL.

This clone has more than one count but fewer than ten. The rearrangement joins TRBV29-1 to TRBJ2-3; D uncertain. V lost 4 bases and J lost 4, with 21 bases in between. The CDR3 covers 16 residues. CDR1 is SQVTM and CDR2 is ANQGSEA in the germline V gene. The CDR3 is CSVGVRLLKFADTQYF. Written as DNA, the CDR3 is TGCAGCGTTGGAGTGAGACTCCTAAAATTTGCAGATACGCAGTATTTT.

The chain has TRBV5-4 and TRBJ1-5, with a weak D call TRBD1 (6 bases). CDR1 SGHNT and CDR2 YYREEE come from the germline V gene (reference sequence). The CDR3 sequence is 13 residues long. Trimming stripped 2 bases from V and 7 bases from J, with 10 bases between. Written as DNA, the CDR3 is TGTGCCAGCAGCTTACAGGGAGCGCAGCCCCAGCATTTT. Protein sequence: CASSLQGAQPQHF. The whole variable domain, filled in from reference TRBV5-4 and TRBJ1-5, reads ETGVTQSPTHLIKTRGQQVTLRCSSQSGHNTVSWYQQALGQGPQFIFQYYREEENGRGNFPPRFSGLQFPNYSSELNVNALELDDSALYLCASSLQGAQPQHFGDGTRLSIL.

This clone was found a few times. The CDR3 nucleotides are TGTGCCAGCAGTTACCGGGGGACAGCTTCACCCTACGAGCAGTACTTC. Residues: CASSYRGTASPYEQYF. The gene calls are TRBV6-5 and TRBJ2-7; D perhaps matches TRBD1 (7 bases). The germline V gene encodes CDR1 MNHEY and CDR2 SVGAGI. V was shortened by 2 bases and J by 2 bases, with 16 bases between the two germline ends. The CDR3 runs to 16 residues.

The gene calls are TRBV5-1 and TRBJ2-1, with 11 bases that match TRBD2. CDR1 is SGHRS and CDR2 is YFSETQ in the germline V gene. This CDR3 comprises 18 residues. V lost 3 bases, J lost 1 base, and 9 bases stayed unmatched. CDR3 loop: CASSSLAGGGKSYNEQFF. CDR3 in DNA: TGCGCCAGCAGCTCCCTAGCGGGAGGAGGAAAATCCTACAATGAGCAGTTCTTC.

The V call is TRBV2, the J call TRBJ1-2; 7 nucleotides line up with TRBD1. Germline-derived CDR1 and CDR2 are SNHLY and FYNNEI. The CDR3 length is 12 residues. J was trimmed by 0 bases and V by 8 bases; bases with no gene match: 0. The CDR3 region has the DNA TGTGCCAGCCAGGGGGCTAACTATGGCTACACCTTC. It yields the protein CASQGANYGYTF.

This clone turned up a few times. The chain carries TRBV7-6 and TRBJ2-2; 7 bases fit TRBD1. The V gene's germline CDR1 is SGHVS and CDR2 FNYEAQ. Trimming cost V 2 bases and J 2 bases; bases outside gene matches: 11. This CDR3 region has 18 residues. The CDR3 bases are TGTGCCAGCAGCTTACTGCCGGGGCAGGGGGTCAACACCGGGGAGCTGTTTTTT. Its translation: CASSLLPGQGVNTGELFF.

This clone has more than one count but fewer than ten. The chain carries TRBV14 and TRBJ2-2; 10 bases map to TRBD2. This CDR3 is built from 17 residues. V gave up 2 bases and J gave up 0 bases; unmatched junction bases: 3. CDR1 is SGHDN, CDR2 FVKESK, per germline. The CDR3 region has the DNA TGTGCCAGCAGCCAATGGACTAGCGGAACGAACACCGGGGAGCTGTTTTTT. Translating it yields CASSQWTSGTNTGELFF.

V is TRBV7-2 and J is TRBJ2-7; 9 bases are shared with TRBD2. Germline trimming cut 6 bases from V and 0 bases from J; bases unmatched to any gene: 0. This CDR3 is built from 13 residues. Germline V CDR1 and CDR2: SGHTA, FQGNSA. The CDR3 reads CASRLAGSYEQYF. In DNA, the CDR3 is TGTGCCAGCAGACTAGCGGGCTCCTACGAGCAGTACTTC.

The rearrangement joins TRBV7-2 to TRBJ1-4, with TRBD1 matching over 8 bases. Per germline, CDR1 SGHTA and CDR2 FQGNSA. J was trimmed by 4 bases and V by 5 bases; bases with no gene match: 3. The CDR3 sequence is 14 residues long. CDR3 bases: TGTGCCAGCAGCCCCGACAGGGGTAATGAAAAACTGTTTTTT. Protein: CASSPDRGNEKLFF. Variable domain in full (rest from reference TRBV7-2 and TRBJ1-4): GAGVSQSPSNKVTEKGKDVELRCDPISGHTALYWYRQSLGQGLEFLIYFQGNSAPDKSGLPSDRFSAERTGGSVSTLTIQRTQQEDSAVYLCASSPDRGNEKLFFGSGTQLSVL.

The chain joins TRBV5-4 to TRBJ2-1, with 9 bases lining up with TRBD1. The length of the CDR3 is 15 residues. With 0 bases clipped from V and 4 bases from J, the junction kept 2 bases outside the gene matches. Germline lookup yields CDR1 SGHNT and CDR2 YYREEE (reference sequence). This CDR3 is CASSLVGQGYNEQFF. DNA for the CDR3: TGTGCCAGCAGCTTGGTCGGACAGGGGTACAATGAGCAGTTCTTC.

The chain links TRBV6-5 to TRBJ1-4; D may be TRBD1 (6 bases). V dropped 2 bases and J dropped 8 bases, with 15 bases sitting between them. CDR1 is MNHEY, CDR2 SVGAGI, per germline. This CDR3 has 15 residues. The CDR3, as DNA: TGTGCCAGCAGTTACGGGAGGGGGGTAGGAGAAAAACTGTTTTTT. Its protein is CASSYGRGVGEKLFF.